A selection of T cell receptor beta chains follows, all from one sample in a study of Graves' ophthalmopathy and Graves' hyperthyroidism. TCRdb re-called the multiplex PCR reads with MiXCR, one entry per CDR3 protein. This sample yields approximately 460,000 distinct CDR3 sequences, of which under 15% are seen a single time; around 9.8% belongs to the top ten. The sequenced sample was blood. These receptors all come from a woman younger than 45 with Graves' ophthalmopathy. Each CDR3 is given with its conserved first and last residue. The D gene is left open where the match is weak. Not all rows give a size; the values are once, few, many and, for expanded clones, a class.

CDR3aa,CDR3nt,v_gene,abundance,d_gene,j_gene
CASSFGLEQYF,TGTGCCAGCAGTTTCGGGCTCGAGCAGTACTTC,TRBV28,many,NA,TRBJ2-7
CASSDRGHSNQPQHF,TGTGCCAGTAGCGACAGAGGCCATAGCAATCAGCCCCAGCATTTT,TRBV19,many,NA,TRBJ1-5
CASSLAATSGRNEQYF,TGTGCCAGCAGCTTAGCGGCGACTAGCGGGAGAAACGAGCAGTACTTC,TRBV7-2,many,TRBD2,TRBJ2-7
CSGRQGDEQYF,TGCAGCGGACGACAGGGCGACGAGCAGTACTTC,TRBV29-1,many,TRBD1,TRBJ2-7
CASSIDPTGGTYGYTF,TGCGCCAGCAGCATTGACCCAACAGGGGGAACCTATGGCTACACCTTC,TRBV4-1,NA,TRBD1,TRBJ1-2
CASSAGVGGEQYF,TGTGCCAGCAGCGCAGGTGTCGGGGGAGAGCAGTACTTC,TRBV11-1,NA,NA,TRBJ2-7
CSAGSGTYGYTF,TGCAGTGCTGGGAGCGGAACCTATGGCTACACCTTC,TRBV20-1,many,NA,TRBJ1-2
CASSEGLAGGVTQYF,TGTGCCAGCAGCGAAGGACTAGCGGGAGGGGTGACCCAGTACTTC,TRBV6-1,NA,TRBD2,TRBJ2-5
CSAGNRGRVVTEQYF,TGCAGTGCGGGAAACCGCGGGAGGGTTGTCACCGAGCAGTACTTC,TRBV20-1,many,TRBD2,TRBJ2-7
CASSKLKGRPPTYEQYF,TGTGCCAGCAGCAAACTCAAGGGAAGGCCTCCTACGTACGAGCAGTACTTC,TRBV11-2,many,NA,TRBJ2-7
CASSLGGTGNGAFF,TGTGCCAGCAGCTTAGGTGGGACAGGGAACGGAGCTTTCTTT,TRBV7-9,many,TRBD1,TRBJ1-1
CASSSLQVYGYTF,TGTGCCAGCAGCTCCCTACAGGTCTATGGCTACACCTTC,TRBV7-9,many,NA,TRBJ1-2
CASTLSGRETQYF,TGTGCCAGCACCTTGAGCGGGAGGGAGACCCAGTACTTC,TRBV12-3/TRBV12-4,NA,TRBD2,TRBJ2-5
CASSPRGRGGTEAFF,TGTGCCAGCAGCCCCCGTGGCAGAGGCGGCACTGAAGCTTTCTTT,TRBV7-2,many,NA,TRBJ1-1
CASSPRGILYGYTF,TGTGCCAGCAGTCCCCGGGGAATTCTTTATGGCTACACCTTC,TRBV27,many,NA,TRBJ1-2
CASGSLRGGGLDTGELFF,TGTGCTAGTGGCTCCCTCCGAGGGGGGGGGCTCGACACCGGGGAGCTGTTTTTT,TRBV12-5,many,NA,TRBJ2-2
CASSAIGRLGGETQYF,TGTGCCAGCAGCGCTATTGGCCGACTTGGGGGGGAGACCCAGTACTTC,TRBV6-5,many,NA,TRBJ2-5
CASSGPQGARTEAFF,TGTGCCAGCAGCGGACCCCAGGGGGCGCGGACTGAAGCTTTCTTT,TRBV7-2,few,TRBD1,TRBJ1-1
CASSLQGPFQETQYF,TGCGCCAGCAGCTTGCAGGGACCCTTTCAAGAGACCCAGTACTTC,TRBV5-1,many,NA,TRBJ2-5
CASRRDTRPNTGELFF,TGTGCCAGCAGGCGGGACACTCGACCGAACACCGGGGAGCTGTTTTTT,TRBV6-1,few,NA,TRBJ2-2
CASSQTGGAGGNTIYF,TGTGCCAGCAGCCAGACAGGGGGCGCGGGTGGAAACACCATATATTTT,TRBV12-3/TRBV12-4,many,TRBD1,TRBJ1-3
CSETGTGPYEQYF,TGCAGCGAGACCGGGACAGGTCCCTACGAGCAGTACTTC,TRBV29-1,NA,TRBD1,TRBJ2-7
CAIEGWGLDSPLHF,TGCGCCATCGAAGGGTGGGGATTGGACTCACCCCTCCACTTT,TRBV5-1,few,NA,TRBJ1-6
CASSQGMGLALYEQYF,TGCGCCAGCAGCCAAGGGATGGGACTAGCTTTGTACGAGCAGTACTTC,TRBV4-1,many,TRBD2,TRBJ2-7
CASGPQIPGANVLTF,TGTGCTAGTGGTCCCCAGATACCTGGGGCCAACGTCCTGACTTTC,TRBV12-5,NA,NA,TRBJ2-6
CASSPLTGSYEQYF,TGTGCCAGCAGCCCCCTGACGGGGTCCTACGAGCAGTACTTC,TRBV7-2,many,NA,TRBJ2-7
CASREDCLRLYEQYF,TGTGCCAGTCGCGAGGACTGTTTAAGGCTCTACGAGCAGTACTTC,TRBV19,many,NA,TRBJ2-7
CASSSRAQSYEQYF,TGCGCCAGCAGCTCCCGGGCACAGTCCTACGAGCAGTACTTC,TRBV5-1,NA,NA,TRBJ2-7
CASSLIQGGTEAFF,TGTGCCAGCAGTTTAATTCAGGGGGGCACTGAAGCTTTCTTT,TRBV28,NA,TRBD1,TRBJ1-1